This TCR beta chain was sequenced in a study of CD8 T cells in ankylosing spondylitis. Study-level findings and limits: For ankylosing spondylitis blood, a TCR beta motif of under 10 highly homologous variants appeared characteristic. Peripheral blood held disease-linked clones only at relatively low frequency, and these were CD8+. Earlier authors reported some of these motif variants in reactive arthritis synovial fluid and blood. Reported data indicate significant enrichment of disease-linked clones within matched ankylosing spondylitis synovial fluid.

CDR3 length: 14 residues. V lost 5 bases and J lost 2; bases outside the gene matches: 5. Germline lookup yields CDR1 SGHAT and CDR2 FQNNGV. Concerning this clonotype itself: Antigen specificity is unknown.

Researchers built TCR beta libraries using quantitative 5'-RACE with molecular barcodes. TCRdb re-called the 5' RACE reads through MiXCR, storing one row per CDR3 protein. The sample holds 500,000 to 550,000 distinct CDR3 sequences, about 12% seen once. The chain couples TRBV11-2 to TRBJ2-5; 7 bases are shared with TRBD2. The clonotype was recovered from a male donor with ankylosing spondylitis. The sequenced sample consisted of blood, either unsorted or a sorted T cell fraction (not recorded which). The CDR3 sequence is CASSVSGWQETQYF. The CDR3 DNA reads as TGTGCCAGCAGCGTTAGCGGGTGGCAAGAGACCCAGTACTTC.